The 24 T cell receptor beta chains given below trace back to one sample, sequenced in a study of blood T cell repertoires in COVID-19 (dated by TCRdb to the early 2020s). The library relied on the immunoSEQ multiplex PCR assay. In TCRdb, the immuneACCESS table is reduced to in-frame sequences with V and J assigned. These tables do not hold every clone; where another copy was compared, an unresolved V gene accounts for under half, and the others remain unexplained. The sample table shows approximately 150,000 clones, and over 80% are seen once. The top ten hold around 38% of the sample. The sample consisted of peripheral blood. The source of these receptors is a man aged 50-60 years who had recovered from COVID-19.

This rearrangement joins TRBV5-1 to TRBJ2-5; no reliable D call. The CDR3 has 15 amino acids. V gave up 0 bases and J gave up 2 bases, with 11 bases separating them. Germline lookup yields CDR1 SGHRS and CDR2 YFSETQ. Here the CDR3 reads CASSLGPVVQETQYF. The DNA of the CDR3 is TGCGCCAGCAGCTTGGGCCCAGTCGTTCAAGAGACCCAGTACTTC. Complete variable domain (other parts from reference TRBV5-1 and TRBJ2-5): KAGVTQTPRYLIKTRGQQVTLSCSPISGHRSVSWYQQTPGQGLQFLFEYFSETQRNKGNFPGRFSGRQFSNSRSEMNVSTLELGDSALYLCASSLGPVVQETQYFGPGTRLLVL.

The rearrangement joins TRBV5-1 to TRBJ2-7; 10 bases fit TRBD1. Germline-derived CDR1 and CDR2 are SGHRS and YFSETQ. This CDR3 has 14 amino acids. V shed 4 bases and J 6 bases; nucleotides not matched to a gene: 7. CDR3 loop: CASSRVGQGLEQYF. The CDR3 DNA reads as TGCGCCAGCAGCCGAGTGGGACAGGGGCTCGAGCAGTACTTC.

This chain connects TRBV20-1 to TRBJ2-5, with 8 bases that match TRBD1. Germline CDR1 is DFQATT and CDR2 is SNEGSKA (reference sequence). The V segment lost 3 bases and the J segment 4 bases; nucleotides outside the gene matches: 13. The CDR3 runs 16 residues. CDR3 bases: TGCAGTGCTAGTATCTCAGGGGGCGGTCGGTCAGAGACCCAGTACTTC. It codes for CSASISGGGRSETQYF.

This chain uses TRBV27 with TRBJ1-1; 7 bases are a match to TRBD1. This CDR3 comprises 17 residues. The J segment lost 4 bases and the V segment lost 0 bases, leaving 11 bases of the junction unmatched. Germline V gives CDR1 MNHEY, CDR2 SMNVEV (reference sequence). The CDR3 is CASSLSGNRGRATEAFF. In DNA, the CDR3 is TGTGCCAGCAGTTTATCGGGGAACAGGGGTCGGGCCACTGAAGCTTTCTTT.

This chain connects TRBV14 to TRBJ1-2; 9 nucleotides align to TRBD1. In germline, CDR1 is SGHDN, CDR2 FVKESK. The CDR3 spans 16 residues. J was trimmed by 4 bases and V by 2 bases; bases with no gene match: 8. As DNA, the CDR3 is TGTGCCAGCAGCCAAAGGGGGACAGGGTTTAGCTATGGCTACACCTTC. Residues: CASSQRGTGFSYGYTF. The variable domain in full, completed from reference TRBV14 and TRBJ1-2, reads EAGVTQFPSHSVIEKGQTVTLRCDPISGHDNLYWYRRVMGKEIKFLLHFVKESKQDESGMPNNRFLAERTGGTYSTLKVQPAELEDSGVYFCASSQRGTGFSYGYTFGSGTRLTVV.

This chain links TRBV4-2 with TRBJ1-1; the D is unclear. CDR3 length: 15 amino acids. Trimming shortened V by 3 bases and J by 0 bases, and 11 bases separated the two germline ends. Germline CDR1 reads LGHNA; CDR2 reads YNFKEQ. The CDR3: CASSQTGSMNTEAFF. CDR3 DNA sequence: TGTGCCAGCAGCCAGACCGGGAGTATGAACACTGAAGCTTTCTTT.

The rearrangement links TRBV4-3 to TRBJ2-7; weak D call: TRBD1 (7 bases). V lost 0 bases and J 2 bases, leaving 17 bases between the germline ends. The CDR3 is made up of 17 amino acids. Germline V gene data show CDR1 as LGHNA and CDR2 as YSLEER. The CDR3 loop reads CASSQDSSGGRPYEQYF. The CDR3 DNA sequence: TGCGCCAGCAGCCAAGATTCCTCAGGGGGGCGACCCTACGAGCAGTACTTC.

About this clone itself: Other DNA sequences in the same sample also yield this CDR3. The chain uses TRBV5-1 and TRBJ2-7; 8 bases align to TRBD1. The length of the CDR3 is 13 residues. The germline CDR1 and CDR2 sequences are SGHRS and YFSETQ. Trimming cost V 4 bases and J 3 bases; bases outside gene matches: 3. The CDR3 coding sequence is TGCGCCAGCAGCGGTGGACAGGGCTACGAGCAGTACTTC. As protein: CASSGGQGYEQYF.

The CDR3: CAGGPSGADTQYF. In DNA, the CDR3 is TGTGCCGGCGGGCCCTCCGGGGCAGATACGCAGTATTTT. The V and J genes are TRBV10-3 and TRBJ2-3, with D perhaps matching TRBD2 (5 bases). CDR1 and CDR2 from the germline V gene are ENHRY and SYGVKD. The CDR3 totals 13 residues. The germline V and J ends were trimmed by 11 bases and 4 bases, with 16 bases remaining between them.

The chain employs TRBV7-2 and TRBJ2-3; perhaps TRBD2 as D (7 bases). Germline CDR1 is SGHTA and CDR2 is FQGNSA. Trimming took 4 bases from V and 4 from J, leaving 15 bases between them. This CDR3 region has 15 residues. CDR3 in DNA: TGTGCCAGCAGCTCGAGGACGGGGGGCCCAGATACGCAGTATTTT. It specifies CASSSRTGGPDTQYF.

This clone showed up just once. The V call is TRBV19, the J call TRBJ1-2; 9 bases fit TRBD1. The CDR3 extends over 15 amino acids. Losses at the gene ends were 7 bases for V and 2 bases for J; bases not matched to a gene: 8. CDR1 is LNHDA, CDR2 SQIVND, per germline (reference sequence). CDR3 coding DNA: TGTGCCAGTACCAGAACCGGGACAGGGAACTATGGCTACACCTTC. Amino acid sequence: CASTRTGTGNYGYTF.

The chain recombines TRBV5-4 with TRBJ2-1, with D perhaps matching TRBD2 (6 bases). Germline V gene data show CDR1 as SGHNT and CDR2 as YYREEE (reference sequence). The CDR3 totals 15 residues. The ends were cut back, 4 bases at V and 7 bases at J, with 18 bases in the middle. CDR3 loop: CASSMRGRDTNEQFF. The CDR3 DNA sequence: TGTGCCAGCAGCATGCGGGGCAGGGATACAAATGAGCAGTTCTTC.

The chain joins TRBV6-6 to TRBJ1-2; D is uncertain. Germline CDR1 reads MNHNY; CDR2 reads SVGAGI (reference sequence). V shed 2 bases and J shed 3 bases, with 13 bases lying between them. The CDR3 is 15 amino acids. In DNA form, the CDR3 reads TGTGCCAGCAGTTACACCGGGAGGGCCGACTATGGCTACACCTTC. The encoded protein is CASSYTGRADYGYTF.

The chain employs TRBV11-2 and TRBJ2-1, with 7 nucleotides matching TRBD1. CDR3 size: 15 residues. Germline V lookup: CDR1 SGHAT, CDR2 FQNNGV. Trimming removed 4 bases from V and 4 bases from J; junction bases left unmatched: 7. CDR3 nucleotides: TGTGCCAGCAGCTCAGACAGGGCAGGGTACAATGAGCAGTTCTTC. Its protein product is CASSSDRAGYNEQFF.

The J gene is TRBJ2-1, the V gene TRBV12-5, with 15 bases fitting TRBD2. The germline V gene encodes CDR1 LGHNT and CDR2 FRNRAP. V lost 6 bases, J lost 8 bases, and 11 bases stayed unmatched. This CDR3 region has 17 residues. The CDR3 is CASGRGTSGRTDYEQFF. The CDR3, as DNA: TGTGCTAGTGGCCGGGGGACTAGCGGGAGGACTGACTATGAGCAGTTCTTC.

V usage is TRBV12-3 or TRBV12-4 and J usage is TRBJ2-5; 8 bases are shared with TRBD1. The CDR3 spans 13 residues. The V segment lost 3 bases and the J segment 5 bases; nucleotides outside the gene matches: 2. CDR3 sequence (DNA): TGTGCCAGCAGTTTCAGGGGGCAGGAGACCCAGTACTTC. It yields the protein CASSFRGQETQYF.

The chain carries TRBV4-3 and TRBJ2-5; D is possibly TRBD2 (6 bases). The CDR3 is 16 amino acids. Per germline, CDR1 LGHNA and CDR2 YSLEER. Trimming cost V 4 bases and J 2 bases, with 17 bases left between them. The DNA for the CDR3 is TGCGCCAGCAGCCCTCGGGGTAGCGGCTTTCAAGAGACCCAGTACTTC. Amino acid sequence: CASSPRGSGFQETQYF.

The rearrangement links TRBV5-5 to TRBJ1-3; maybe TRBD1 (6 bases). Germline V gene data show CDR1 as SGHKS and CDR2 as YYEKEE (reference sequence). The V gene lost 0 bases and the J gene lost 2 bases, with 9 bases spanning the gap. The CDR3 runs to 15 residues. The CDR3 region is CASSLAGGPGNTIYF. The CDR3 coding sequence is TGTGCCAGCAGCTTGGCCGGGGGGCCTGGAAACACCATATATTTT.

This sequence joins TRBV9 and TRBJ2-2; 15 bases are a match to TRBD2. The CDR3 consists of 20 residues. CDR1 SGDLS and CDR2 YYNGEE come from the germline V gene. With V trimmed by 4 bases and J by 4 bases, 14 bases remained unmatched. The CDR3 is CASSTRSGLAGGPGTGELFF. For the CDR3, the DNA is TGTGCCAGCAGCACCCGAAGCGGACTAGCGGGGGGGCCGGGCACCGGGGAGCTGTTTTTT.

This chain joins TRBV6-5 and TRBJ2-7, with D perhaps TRBD2 (5 bases). V lost 8 bases and J lost 5, with 16 bases in between. CDR1 and CDR2 (germline): MNHEY, SVGAGI. The CDR3 sequence is 13 residues long. CDR3 sequence (DNA): TGTGCCAGCTCTGGGTGGCCGCGGGACGAGCAGTACTTC. Residues: CASSGWPRDEQYF.

The rearrangement joins TRBV7-2 to TRBJ1-2; 8 nucleotides agree with TRBD1. V dropped 4 bases and J dropped 7; count of bases not matched to a gene: 8. Germline V gene lookup returns CDR1 SGHTA and CDR2 FQGNSA. This CDR3 spans 14 amino acids. This chain's CDR3 is CASSSLTGVGGYTF. The CDR3 DNA is TGTGCCAGCAGCTCACTGACAGGGGTGGGTGGCTACACCTTC.

The rearrangement uses TRBV6-6 and TRBJ1-2; D is unresolved. V shed 6 bases and J shed 5 bases, with 10 bases lying between them. CDR1 MNHNY and CDR2 SVGAGI come from the germline V gene (reference sequence). This CDR3 contains 12 residues. The CDR3 DNA reads as TGTGCCAGCAGGCAGGCGGGATATGGCTACACCTTC. This gives the protein CASRQAGYGYTF.

The chain combines TRBV6-5 with TRBJ1-1, with a tentative D call TRBD1 (6 bases). Trimming removed 7 bases from V and 3 bases from J, with 15 bases in between. This CDR3 is built from 14 residues. CDR1 and CDR2 from the germline V gene are MNHEY and SVGAGI. The CDR3 loop is CASNRGIRDTEAFF. In DNA form, the CDR3 reads TGTGCCAGCAATAGGGGGATCAGGGACACTGAAGCTTTCTTT.

This rearrangement joins TRBV9 to TRBJ2-1; 8 positions match TRBD2. V shed 0 bases and J 3 bases; nucleotides not matched to a gene: 2. The CDR3 runs to 15 residues. The V gene's germline CDR1 is SGDLS and CDR2 YYNGEE. In nucleotides, the CDR3 is TGTGCCAGCAGCGTAGTTCTAGCGGGCTACAATGAGCAGTTCTTC. This encodes CASSVVLAGYNEQFF.